This TCR beta chain was profiled in a study of low-dose radiotherapy and immunotherapy resistance in tumors. At the level of the study: Every two weeks, the protocol called for intravenous cyclophosphamide at 200 mg/m2. It was given one day before each radiation and immunotherapy administration.

Priming of first-strand cDNA relied on TRAV- and TRBV-specific primers (covering alpha and beta chains). TCR amplification ran 15 to 25 PCR cycles using constant-region and V-primer adapter primers. TCRdb re-derived calls from the reads in MiXCR, one entry per CDR3 protein. This table has approximately 100,000 distinct CDR3 sequences, less than 25% appearing once. This clonotype was recorded at least ten times. Stated time point: after trial treatment. Treatment denoted: LDRT plus nivolumab, ipilimumab, low-dose cyclophosphamide and aspirin (RACIN trial). This clonotype was sampled from a male donor with prostate cancer. Material: PBMCs, obtained after low-dose radiotherapy plus immunotherapy.

CDR3 sequence reads: CASRDGTQYRELFF. CDR3 DNA: TGTGCCAGCAGGGACGGGACACAGTACCGGGAGCTGTTTTTT. V gene TRBV2 combines with J gene TRBJ2-2; maybe TRBD1 (6 bases). Trimming removed 6 bases at V and 9 bases at J, with 17 bases between. CDR3 size: 14 residues. Per germline, CDR1 SNHLY and CDR2 FYNNEI.